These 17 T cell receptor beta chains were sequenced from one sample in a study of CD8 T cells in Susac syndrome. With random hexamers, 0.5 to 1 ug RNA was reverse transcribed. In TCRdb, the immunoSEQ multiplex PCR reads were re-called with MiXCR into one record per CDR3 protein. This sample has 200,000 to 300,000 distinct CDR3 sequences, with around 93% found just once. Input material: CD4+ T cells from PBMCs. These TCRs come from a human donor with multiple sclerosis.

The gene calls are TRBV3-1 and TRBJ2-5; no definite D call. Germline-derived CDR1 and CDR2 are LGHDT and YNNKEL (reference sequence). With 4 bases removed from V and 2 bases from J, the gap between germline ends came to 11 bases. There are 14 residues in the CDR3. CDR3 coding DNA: TGTGCCAGCAGCCCGACCGGCCTTCAAGAGACCCAGTACTTC. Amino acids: CASSPTGLQETQYF.

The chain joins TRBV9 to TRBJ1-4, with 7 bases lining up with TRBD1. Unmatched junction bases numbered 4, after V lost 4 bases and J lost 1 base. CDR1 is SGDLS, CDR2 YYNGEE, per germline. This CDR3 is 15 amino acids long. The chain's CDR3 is CASSQGGQTNEKLFF. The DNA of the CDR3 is TGTGCCAGCAGCCAGGGGGGACAAACTAATGAAAAACTGTTTTTT. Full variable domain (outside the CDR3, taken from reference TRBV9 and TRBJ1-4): DSGVTQTPKHLITATGQRVTLRCSPRSGDLSVYWYQQSLDQGLQFLIQYYNGEERAKGNILERFSAQQFPDLHSELNLSSLELGDSALYFCASSQGGQTNEKLFFGSGTQLSVL.

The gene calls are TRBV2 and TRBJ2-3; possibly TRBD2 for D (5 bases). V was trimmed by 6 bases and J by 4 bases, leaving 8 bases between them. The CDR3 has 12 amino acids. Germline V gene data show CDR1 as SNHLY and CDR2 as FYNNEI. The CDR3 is CASSGGPDTQYF. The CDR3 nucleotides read TGTGCCAGCAGCGGCGGGCCAGATACGCAGTATTTT.

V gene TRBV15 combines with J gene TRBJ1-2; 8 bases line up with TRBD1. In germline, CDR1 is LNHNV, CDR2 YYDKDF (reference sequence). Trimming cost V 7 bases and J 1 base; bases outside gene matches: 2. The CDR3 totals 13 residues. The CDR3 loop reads CATTGQVNYGYTF. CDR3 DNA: TGTGCCACCACGGGACAGGTTAACTATGGCTACACCTTC. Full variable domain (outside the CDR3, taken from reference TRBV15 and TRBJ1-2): DAMVIQNPRYQVTQFGKPVTLSCSQTLNHNVMYWYQQKSSQAPKLLFHYYDKDFNNEADTPDNFQSRRPNTSFCFLDIRSPGLGDTAMYLCATTGQVNYGYTFGSGTRLTVV.

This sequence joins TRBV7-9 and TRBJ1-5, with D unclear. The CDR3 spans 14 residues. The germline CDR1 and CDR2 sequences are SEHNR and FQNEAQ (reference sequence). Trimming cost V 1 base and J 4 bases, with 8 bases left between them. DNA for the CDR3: TGTGCCAGCAGCTTAGGGACGGCGAATCAGCCCCAGCATTTT. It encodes CASSLGTANQPQHF.

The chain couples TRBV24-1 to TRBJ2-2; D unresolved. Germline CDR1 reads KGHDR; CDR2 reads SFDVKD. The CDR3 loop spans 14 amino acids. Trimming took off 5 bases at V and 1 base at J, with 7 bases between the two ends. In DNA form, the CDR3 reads TGTGCCACCAGTGTAGGCCAGAACACCGGGGAGCTGTTTTTT. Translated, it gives CATSVGQNTGELFF.

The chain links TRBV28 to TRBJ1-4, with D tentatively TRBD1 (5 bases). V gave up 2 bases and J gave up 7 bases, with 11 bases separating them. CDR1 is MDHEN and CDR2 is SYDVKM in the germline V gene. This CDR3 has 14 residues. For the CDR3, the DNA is TGTGCCAGCAGTTTACAGGGTCGTGGTGAAAAACTGTTTTTT. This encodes CASSLQGRGEKLFF.

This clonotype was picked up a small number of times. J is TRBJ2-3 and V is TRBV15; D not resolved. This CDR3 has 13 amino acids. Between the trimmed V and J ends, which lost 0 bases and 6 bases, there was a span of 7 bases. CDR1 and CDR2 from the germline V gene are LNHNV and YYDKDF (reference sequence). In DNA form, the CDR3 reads TGTGCCACCAGCAGAGATCCCCCCGATACGCAGTATTTT. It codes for CATSRDPPDTQYF.

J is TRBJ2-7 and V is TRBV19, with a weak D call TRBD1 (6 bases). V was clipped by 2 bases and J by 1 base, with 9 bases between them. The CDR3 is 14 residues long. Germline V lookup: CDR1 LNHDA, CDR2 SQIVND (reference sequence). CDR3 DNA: TGTGCCAGTAGTATATCGACAGGTTCCTACGAGCAGTACTTC. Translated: CASSISTGSYEQYF.

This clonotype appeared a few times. CDR3: CASSADLGTNTEAFF. The DNA of the CDR3 is TGTGCCAGCAGCGCTGATCTGGGGACGAACACTGAAGCTTTCTTT. The rearrangement joins TRBV9 to TRBJ1-1, with a possible D match to TRBD1 (5 bases). Germline lookup yields CDR1 SGDLS and CDR2 YYNGEE. V gave up 3 bases and J gave up 1 base, with 13 bases separating them. CDR3 size: 15 residues.

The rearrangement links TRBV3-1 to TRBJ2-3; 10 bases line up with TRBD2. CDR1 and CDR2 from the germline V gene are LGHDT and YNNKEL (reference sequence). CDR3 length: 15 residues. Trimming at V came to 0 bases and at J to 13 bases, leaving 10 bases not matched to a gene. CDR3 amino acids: CASSQEVTGLASKYF. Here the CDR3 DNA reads TGTGCCAGCAGCCAAGAGGTTACGGGACTAGCGTCTAAGTATTTT.

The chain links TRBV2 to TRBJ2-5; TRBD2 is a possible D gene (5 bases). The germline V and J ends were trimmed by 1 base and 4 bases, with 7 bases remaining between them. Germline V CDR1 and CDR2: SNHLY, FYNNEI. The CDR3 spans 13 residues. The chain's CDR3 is CASSEVAGETQYF. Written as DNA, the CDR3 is TGTGCCAGCAGTGAAGTGGCGGGAGAGACCCAGTACTTC.

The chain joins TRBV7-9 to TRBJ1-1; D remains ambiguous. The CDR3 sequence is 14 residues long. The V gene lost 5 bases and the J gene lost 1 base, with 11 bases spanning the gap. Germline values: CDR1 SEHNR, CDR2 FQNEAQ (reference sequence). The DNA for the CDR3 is TGTGCCAGCAGCCCCCGTTGGGGGAACACTGAAGCTTTCTTT. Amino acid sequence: CASSPRWGNTEAFF.

For the CDR3, the DNA is TGCGCCAGCAGCTTGGATGGAGCGGGAGCCCCCTGGGAGCAGTACGTC. This translates into CASSLDGAGAPWEQYV. The V and J genes are TRBV5-1 and TRBJ2-7, with 8 bases lining up with TRBD2. The CDR3 spans 16 residues. Looked up from germline, CDR1 is SGHRS and CDR2 is YFSETQ. V was pared by 0 bases and J by 7 bases, with 12 bases of the junction left unmatched.

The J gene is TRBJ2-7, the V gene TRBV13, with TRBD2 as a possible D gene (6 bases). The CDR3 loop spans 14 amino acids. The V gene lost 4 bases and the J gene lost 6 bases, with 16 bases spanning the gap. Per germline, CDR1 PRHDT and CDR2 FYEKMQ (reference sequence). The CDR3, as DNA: TGTGCCAGCAGCTCTAGGGCGGGGTTCGGCGAGCAGTACTTC. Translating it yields CASSSRAGFGEQYF.

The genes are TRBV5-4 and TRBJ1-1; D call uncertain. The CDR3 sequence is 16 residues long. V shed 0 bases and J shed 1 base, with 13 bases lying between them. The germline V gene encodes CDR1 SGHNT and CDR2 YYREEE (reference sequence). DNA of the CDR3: TGTGCCAGCAGCTTGGCAGACGGGCCGGCGAACACTGAAGCTTTCTTT. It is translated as CASSLADGPANTEAFF.

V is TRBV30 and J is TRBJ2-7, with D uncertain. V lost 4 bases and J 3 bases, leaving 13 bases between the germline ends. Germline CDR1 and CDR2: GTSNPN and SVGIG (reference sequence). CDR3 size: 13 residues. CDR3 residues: CAWTPGVGYEQYF. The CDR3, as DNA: TGTGCCTGGACCCCTGGAGTAGGCTACGAGCAGTACTTC.